This note documents a single T cell receptor beta chain sequence. Its antigen is undetermined. 5'RACE primed from the constant segment yielded TCR alpha and TCR beta cDNA libraries bearing sample barcodes and UMIs. TCRdb processed the 5' RACE reads anew with MiXCR; each CDR3 protein has one entry. The sample comprises 110,000 or so distinct CDR3 sequences, 22% of which are singletons, and approximately 40% rests with the top ten. The entry originates in a study of T-cell memory formation after mild COVID-19. Study in general: Clusters were largely donor specific. Whole-study results and caveats: SARS-CoV-2 specificity of second-wave clones peaking day 37 was unconfirmed.

The sequence came from a man aged 18 to 29 who had mild COVID-19 (a few samples of this study predate the infection). Cell type and time point are not known. Sequencing was carried out using PBMCs or a T cell subset sorted from them (not recorded which).

The CDR3, as DNA: TGTGCCAGCAGTTATTTGGGGGACGCCTACAATGAGCAGTTCTTC. Its translation is CASSYLGDAYNEQFF. The chain is built from TRBV6-5 and TRBJ2-1; possibly TRBD1 or TRBD2 for D (5 bases each). The V gene lost 3 bases and the J gene lost 2 bases, with 11 bases spanning the gap. Looked up from germline, CDR1 is MNHEY and CDR2 is SVGAGI. The CDR3 consists of 15 residues.